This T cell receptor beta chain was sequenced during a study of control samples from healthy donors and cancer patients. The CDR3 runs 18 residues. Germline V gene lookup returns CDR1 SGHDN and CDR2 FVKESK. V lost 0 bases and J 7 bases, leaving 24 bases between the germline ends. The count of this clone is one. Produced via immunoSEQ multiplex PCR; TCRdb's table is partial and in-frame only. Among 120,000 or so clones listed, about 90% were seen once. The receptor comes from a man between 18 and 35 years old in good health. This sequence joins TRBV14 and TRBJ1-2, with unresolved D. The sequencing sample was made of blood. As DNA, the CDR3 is TGTGCCAGCAGCCAAGATATAGGAGGCGCGGACGGAAAAAGTGGCTACACCTTC. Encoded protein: CASSQDIGGADGKSGYTF.